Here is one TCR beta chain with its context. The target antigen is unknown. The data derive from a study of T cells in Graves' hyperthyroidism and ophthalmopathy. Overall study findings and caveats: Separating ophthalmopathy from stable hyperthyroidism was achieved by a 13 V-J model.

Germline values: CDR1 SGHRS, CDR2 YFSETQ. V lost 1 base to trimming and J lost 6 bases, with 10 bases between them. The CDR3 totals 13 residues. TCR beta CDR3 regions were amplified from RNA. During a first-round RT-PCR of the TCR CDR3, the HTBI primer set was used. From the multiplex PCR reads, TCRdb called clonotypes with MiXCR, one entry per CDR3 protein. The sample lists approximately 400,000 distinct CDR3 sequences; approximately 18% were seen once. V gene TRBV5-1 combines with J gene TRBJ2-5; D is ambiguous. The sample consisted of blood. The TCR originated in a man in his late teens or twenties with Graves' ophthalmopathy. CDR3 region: CASSLTVRKTQYF. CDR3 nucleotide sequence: TGCGCCAGCAGCTTGACCGTCCGAAAGACCCAGTACTTC.